These 18 T cell receptor beta chains came from one sample sequenced in a study of blood T cell repertoires in COVID-19. The data were produced by immunoSEQ multiplex PCR, yet TCRdb's version contains in-frame clones alone and is incomplete. The table has 250,000 or so clones, 80% to 90% seen once. Sequences were obtained from PBMCs or T cells enriched from blood (not recorded which). The receptors were sampled from a woman aged 40-49 years who had been exposed to COVID-19.

This rearrangement joins TRBV29-1 to TRBJ2-3; tentative D call: TRBD1 (6 bases). The CDR3 consists of 15 residues. The V end lost 3 bases, the J end lost 2 bases, and 15 bases lay between the germline ends. Per the germline V gene, CDR1 is SQVTM and CDR2 is ANQGSEA. CDR3 DNA: TGCAGCGTTGACTCACTCGGACAGACCACAGATACGCAGTATTTT. Amino acid sequence: CSVDSLGQTTDTQYF.

This chain connects TRBV7-9 to TRBJ1-1, with 9 bases matching TRBD1. V lost 8 bases and J lost 1; bases outside the gene matches: 14. The CDR3 runs to 17 residues. The germline V gene has CDR1 SEHNR and CDR2 FQNEAQ (reference sequence). The CDR3, as DNA: TGTGCCAGCCAACCGGGGACAGGGAGTGCTTGGAACACTGAAGCTTTCTTT. It specifies CASQPGTGSAWNTEAFF. The full variable domain, with the rest looked up from reference TRBV7-9 and TRBJ1-1, is DTGVSQNPRHKITKRGQNVTFRCDPISEHNRLYWYRQTLGQGPEFLTYFQNEAQLEKSRLLSDRFSAERPKGSFSTLEIQRTEQGDSAMYLCASQPGTGSAWNTEAFFGQGTRLTVV.

The chain recombines TRBV2 with TRBJ2-7; TRBD1 agrees at 11 bases. Germline CDR1 and CDR2: SNHLY and FYNNEI. The CDR3 contains 14 residues. V gave up 6 bases and J gave up 0 bases; unmatched junction bases: 1. The CDR3 region has the DNA TGTGCCAGCAGGGGACAGGGGGGCTCCTACGAGCAGTACTTC. Translation: CASRGQGGSYEQYF.

Regarding this clone: The sample has other DNA sequences that encode this CDR3 too. The chain recombines TRBV7-2 with TRBJ2-2; 9 nucleotides align to TRBD1. CDR1 and CDR2 (germline): SGHTA, FQGNSA. The CDR3 loop spans 16 amino acids. The V segment lost 1 base and the J segment 2 bases; nucleotides outside the gene matches: 2. CDR3 residues: CASSLGGQGNTGELFF. The DNA for the CDR3 is TGTGCCAGCAGCTTAGGGGGACAGGGAAACACCGGGGAGCTGTTTTTT.

V and J are TRBV5-4 and TRBJ2-5; 7 bases match TRBD2. V shed 4 bases and J 7 bases; nucleotides not matched to a gene: 13. Germline V gives CDR1 SGHNT, CDR2 YYREEE (reference sequence). The CDR3 runs 15 residues. The CDR3 reads CASSPSGAMGGTQYF. The CDR3 DNA reads TGTGCCAGCAGCCCTAGCGGAGCCATGGGAGGGACCCAGTACTTC.

This rearrangement joins TRBV4-1 to TRBJ2-2, with D possibly TRBD1 on 6 matching bases. Deletions cut 0 bases from V and 7 bases from J, with 9 bases between. Germline CDR1 MGHRA, CDR2 YSYEKL. CDR3 length: 14 residues. The CDR3 DNA sequence: TGCGCCAGCAGCCAAGAGGGGGCGGGCGGGGAGCTGTTTTTT. Amino acid sequence: CASSQEGAGGELFF.

V is TRBV11-2 and J is TRBJ2-1; D remains ambiguous. The CDR3 spans 17 residues. Germline CDR1 SGHAT, CDR2 FQNNGV. Trimming took 3 bases from V and 0 from J, leaving 15 bases between them. The CDR3 nucleotides read TGTGCCAGCAGCTTTTTAGGCGGCAAGAGCTCCTACAATGAGCAGTTCTTC. This encodes CASSFLGGKSSYNEQFF.

This clone was counted between two and nine times. This chain uses TRBV4-2 with TRBJ1-5; D is possibly TRBD1 (6 bases). Trimming pared 0 bases from V and 2 bases from J, leaving 11 bases between. The V gene's germline CDR1 is LGHNA and CDR2 YNFKEQ. This CDR3 comprises 16 residues. The CDR3 bases are TGTGCCAGCAGCCAAGAGGTGTCAGGGGGCAATCAGCCCCAGCATTTT. This codes for CASSQEVSGGNQPQHF.

CDR3 sequence: CASSEPGGGDSPLHF. DNA for the CDR3: TGTGCCAGCAGTGAACCTGGAGGCGGTGATTCACCCCTCCACTTT. The chain has TRBV25-1 and TRBJ1-6; D gene unclear. Germline values: CDR1 MGHDK, CDR2 SYGVNS. There are 15 residues in the CDR3. Deletions cut 2 bases from V and 8 bases from J, with 13 bases between.

The chain carries TRBV6-5 and TRBJ1-1, with D possibly being TRBD1 (5 bases). The V end lost 2 bases, the J end lost 0 bases, and 13 bases lay between the germline ends. The CDR3 contains 16 residues. The germline V gene has CDR1 MNHEY and CDR2 SVGAGI. The CDR3 DNA is TGTGCCAGCAGTTACGGGGCTGGGTTATTGAACACTGAAGCTTTCTTT. It translates to CASSYGAGLLNTEAFF.

The CDR3 region has the DNA TGTGCCAGCAGTTTATCGACTTTGGCAGGGGCGAGGGAGACCCAGTACTTC. Its translation: CASSLSTLAGARETQYF. V usage is TRBV27 and J usage is TRBJ2-5; maybe TRBD1 (6 bases). This CDR3 contains 17 residues. Trimming cost V 0 bases and J 5 bases, with 19 bases left between them. The V gene's germline CDR1 is MNHEY and CDR2 SMNVEV (reference sequence).

This chain connects TRBV9 to TRBJ2-4; D unclear. Trimming left V 4 bases short and J 6 bases short, with 17 bases between. Germline loops: CDR1 SGDLS, CDR2 YYNGEE. This CDR3 spans 15 amino acids. The CDR3, as DNA: TGTGCCAGCAGCCTCTACGGTGGTTTAACAAACATTCAGTACTTC. This translates into CASSLYGGLTNIQYF. Drawing the rest from reference TRBV9 and TRBJ2-4, the complete variable domain is DSGVTQTPKHLITATGQRVTLRCSPRSGDLSVYWYQQSLDQGLQFLIQYYNGEERAKGNILERFSAQQFPDLHSELNLSSLELGDSALYFCASSLYGGLTNIQYFGAGTRLSVL.

V usage is TRBV20-1 and J usage is TRBJ1-1; no clear D gene. In germline, CDR1 is DFQATT, CDR2 SNEGSKA (reference sequence). Trimming shortened V by 3 bases and J by 7 bases, and 12 bases separated the two germline ends. This CDR3 has 12 residues. Written as DNA, the CDR3 is TGCAGTGCTAGTTACGGGGAAGGTGAAGCTTTCTTT. This codes for CSASYGEGEAFF.

The chain couples TRBV16 to TRBJ1-5, with TRBD1 identical over 8 bases. CDR3 length equals 15 residues. Germline lookup yields CDR1 KGHSY and CDR2 FQNENV. The ends lost 2 bases at V and 11 bases at J; junction bases unmatched: 11. The CDR3 reads CASSQTDRGRFTQHF. For the CDR3, the DNA is TGTGCCAGCAGCCAAACCGACAGGGGACGGTTCACCCAGCATTTT.

The rearrangement links TRBV6-1 to TRBJ2-7; D is possibly TRBD2 (7 bases). This CDR3 is built from 17 residues. Per germline, CDR1 MNHNS and CDR2 SASEGT. Trimming left V 2 bases short and J 3 bases short, with 20 bases between. DNA of the CDR3: TGTGCCAGCAGTGAACCGCGAGGGGGGGGAGGAGACTACGAGCAGTACTTC. Its protein is CASSEPRGGGGDYEQYF.

This chain connects TRBV7-9 to TRBJ1-4; TRBD1 might be the D (6 bases). V dropped 0 bases and J dropped 8 bases, with 16 bases sitting between them. The V gene's germline CDR1 is SEHNR and CDR2 FQNEAQ (reference sequence). This CDR3 has 16 amino acids. CDR3 sequence reads: CASSLALDSLTEKLFF. The CDR3 DNA follows: TGTGCCAGCAGCTTAGCGCTGGACAGCCTAACCGAAAAACTGTTTTTT.

The chain recombines TRBV12-3 or TRBV12-4 with TRBJ1-2; D is undetermined. This CDR3 comprises 13 residues. Deletions cut 1 base from V and 4 bases from J, with 7 bases between. CDR3 in DNA: TGTGCCAGCAGTTTAGGCAGGTCCTATGGCTACACCTTC. This gives the protein CASSLGRSYGYTF.

The V gene is TRBV19, the J gene TRBJ2-1, with D maybe TRBD1 (6 bases). The CDR3 loop spans 15 amino acids. The V gene lost 5 bases and the J gene lost 3 bases, with 14 bases spanning the gap. In germline, CDR1 is LNHDA, CDR2 SQIVND (reference sequence). The CDR3 coding sequence is TGTGCCAGTAGTTTTAGACAGGCGATCTACAATGAGCAGTTCTTC. It translates to CASSFRQAIYNEQFF.